The source of this TCR beta chain is a study of T cell repertoires in cytomegalovirus infection. At the level of the study: Public TCR beta signatures provided an indication of both CMV infection and a matching HLA type.

Via MiXCR, TCRdb re-called the reads, giving one row per CDR3 protein. The data hold over 90,000 distinct CDR3 sequences, with about 15% observed a single time. Notes on the study in general: Across the ex vivo response, the dominant clonotypes were HLA-C-restricted CMV-specific TCR beta clonotypes.

Comments on this clonotype: The antigen is undetermined.

Trimming shortened V by 5 bases and J by 3 bases, and 14 bases separated the two germline ends. The CDR3 loop spans 15 amino acids. Germline CDR1 reads MNHEY; CDR2 reads SMNVEV (reference sequence). This sequence joins TRBV27 and TRBJ1-5; D remains unclear. Sequencing input: PBMCs. This TCR derives from a human donor in good health (CMV status not recorded). Some clones in this sample may be carry-over from other donors' samples. The CDR3 spells CASSPGGRNNQPQHF. Here the CDR3 DNA reads TGTGCCAGCAGTCCAGGCGGACGGAACAATCAGCCCCAGCATTTT.